This is a list of T cell receptor beta chains from one sample in a study of blood T cell repertoires in COVID-19. Using immunoSEQ multiplex PCR, the repertoire was profiled, and TCRdb retains in-frame clones only, with some absent. Counted here are approximately 210,000 clones, roughly 86% occurring once; the ten biggest clones make up roughly 12%. What was sequenced was peripheral blood. These receptors all come from a middle-aged woman with acute or convalescent COVID-19. The CDR3 runs from the conserved cysteine through the conserved F or W. The D gene is left open where the match is weak. Part of the rows lack a size; the others show once, few, many or a class for expanded clones.

abundance,v_gene,d_gene,j_gene,CDR3nt,CDR3aa
once,TRBV9,-,TRBJ2-1,TGTGCCAGCAGCGGGGGTCGGGGCTCCTACAATGAGCAGTTCTTC,CASSGGRGSYNEQFF
few,TRBV6-5,-,TRBJ2-7,TGTGCCAGCAGTCCCCTAGCGACCCCCTACGAGCAGTACTTC,CASSPLATPYEQYF
-,TRBV5-1,-,TRBJ2-7,TGCGCCAGCAGCTTGGGGAGCGGGTACGAGCAGTACTTC,CASSLGSGYEQYF
-,TRBV2,TRBD2,TRBJ2-1,TGTGCCAGCAGTGAATGGGTAGCGGGGGGGGTCGAGCAGTTCTTC,CASSEWVAGGVEQFF
-,TRBV2,TRBD1,TRBJ2-7,TGTGCCAGCAGGAAGGGACAGGGGGGAATTTTCGACGAGCAGTACTTC,CASRKGQGGIFDEQYF
-,TRBV21-1,-,TRBJ2-3,TGTGCCAGCACGAACGGCGGAGGAGATACGCAGTATTTT,CASTNGGGDTQYF
-,TRBV19,-,TRBJ2-7,TGTGCCAGTAGTATACCCGGGATCCACTACGAGCAGTACTTC,CASSIPGIHYEQYF
-,TRBV7-8,-,TRBJ2-2,TGTGCCAGCAGCTTAGCGAGCCTCACGAACACCGGGGAGCTGTTTTTT,CASSLASLTNTGELFF
-,TRBV10-2,-,TRBJ1-6,TGCGCCAGCAGTGCCCTAAACTCACCCCTCCACTTT,CASSALNSPLHF
-,TRBV9,-,TRBJ2-2,TGTGCCAGCAGCGTAGGTAGCACCGGGGAGCTGTTTTTT,CASSVGSTGELFF
-,TRBV7-8,-,TRBJ2-7,TGTGCCAGCAGCTTAGTTGCCTCCGGGGTTATTAGGTACGAGCAGTACTTC,CASSLVASGVIRYEQYF
-,TRBV11-2,TRBD2,TRBJ2-7,TGTGCCAGCAGCTTAGACTCACTAGCGGGAGGGTTTTACGAGCAGTACTTC,CASSLDSLAGGFYEQYF
-,TRBV11-2,TRBD1,TRBJ2-7,TGTGCCAGCAGCTTACAAGGACAGGGTATATCCTACGAGCAGTACTTC,CASSLQGQGISYEQYF
-,TRBV6-6,TRBD1,TRBJ2-1,TGTGCCAGCGTTTACCAGACAGGGATCACCTACAATGAGCAGTTCTTC,CASVYQTGITYNEQFF
-,TRBV29-1,-,TRBJ2-1,TGCAGCGTTGAAGGTCAGCAGGAGGGGGCAATTGATGAGCAGTTCTTC,CSVEGQQEGAIDEQFF
-,TRBV27,TRBD2,TRBJ2-1,TGTGCCAGCAGTTCCCTCCGAAGCGGGGCCTGGAATGAGCAGTTCTTC,CASSSLRSGAWNEQFF
-,TRBV11-2,-,TRBJ2-7,TGTGCCAGCAGCTTAGATAGCGGTCCCTACGAGCAGTACTTC,CASSLDSGPYEQYF
-,TRBV3-1/TRBV3-2,-,TRBJ2-6,TGTGCCAGCAGCCAGACCCGGAGGGGGGCCAACGTCCTGACTTTC,CASSQTRRGANVLTF
-,TRBV4-1,-,TRBJ2-3,TGCGCCAGCAGCCAAGAAGCGGCAACTAGGGATACGCAGTATTTT,CASSQEAATRDTQYF
once,TRBV6-5,TRBD1,TRBJ2-7,TGTGCCAGCAGTTCGCATCAGACAGGGGGCTCCTCCGAGCAGTACTTC,CASSSHQTGGSSEQYF
-,TRBV27,-,TRBJ2-3,TGTGCCAGCAAGGGGTATACGCAGTATTTT,CASKGYTQYF
-,TRBV9,TRBD1,TRBJ1-2,TGTGCCAGCAGCACTGGACAGGGGGCTCCTAACTATGGCTACACCTTC,CASSTGQGAPNYGYTF
-,TRBV5-6,-,TRBJ1-3,TGTGCCAGCAGCTTGTGGGGGGACGGAAACACCATATATTTT,CASSLWGDGNTIYF
-,TRBV19,-,TRBJ1-2,TGTGCCAGTGGGAGGGGTGACGGCTACACCTTC,CASGRGDGYTF
-,TRBV4-3,TRBD2,TRBJ2-1,TGCGCCAGCAGCACATCGACTAGCGGGAGTTATGAGCAGTTCTTC,CASSTSTSGSYEQFF
-,TRBV11-2,TRBD1,TRBJ2-3,TGTGCCAGCAGCTATTCGACAGGGGGAGATACGCAGTATTTT,CASSYSTGGDTQYF
-,TRBV19,-,TRBJ2-7,TGTGCCAGTAGTACAGGCCCGGCCGAGCAGTACTTC,CASSTGPAEQYF
-,TRBV3-1/TRBV3-2,-,TRBJ1-1,TGTGCCAGCAGCCAAGTTACGGGTGAAGCTTTCTTT,CASSQVTGEAFF
-,TRBV7-2,-,TRBJ1-2,TGTGCCAGCAGCTTAAGGGGCACAGGGAATAATGGCTACACCTTC,CASSLRGTGNNGYTF
-,TRBV10-3,TRBD1,TRBJ2-7,TGTGCCATCAGTGACCCTCCGGGACAGGGATCCGACGAGCAGTACTTC,CAISDPPGQGSDEQYF
-,TRBV6-7,TRBD1,TRBJ2-7,TGTGCCAGCAGTTACTCCCTGACAGGGGGCTACGAGCAGTACTTC,CASSYSLTGGYEQYF
-,TRBV19,-,TRBJ2-3,TGTGCCAGTAGTATTGCTTCCGGTTTAGATACGCAGTATTTT,CASSIASGLDTQYF
-,TRBV20-1,TRBD1,TRBJ2-1,TGCAGTGCTAGTGCCAGGGGGCGCGATCACAATGAGCAGTTCTTC,CSASARGRDHNEQFF
-,TRBV2,-,TRBJ1-1,TGTGCCAGCAGAGGACAGCCGAACACTGAAGCTTTCTTT,CASRGQPNTEAFF
-,TRBV18,TRBD1,TRBJ2-3,TGTGCCAGCTCACCACCCCGGGGACAGGGGAGCCGAGCAGATACGCAGTATTTT,CASSPPRGQGSRADTQYF
-,TRBV27,-,TRBJ2-3,TGTGCCAGCAGTTTATACCTGAAGGAGGGGACAGATACGCAGTATTTT,CASSLYLKEGTDTQYF
-,TRBV6-4,TRBD1,TRBJ2-3,TGTGCCAGCAGTGTTGGGACAGGGGACACAGATACGCAGTATTTT,CASSVGTGDTDTQYF
-,TRBV9,-,TRBJ2-1,TGTGCCAGCAGCGCCCGGACAGCGATCAACAATGAGCAGTTCTTC,CASSARTAINNEQFF
-,TRBV4-3,TRBD2,TRBJ2-1,TGCGCCAGCAGCCAAGGCCTAGCGGTTCTAAATGAGCAGTTCTTC,CASSQGLAVLNEQFF
-,TRBV7-2,-,TRBJ1-1,TGTGCCAGCAGCTTAGAGGGGACATGGAGCACTGAAGCTTTCTTT,CASSLEGTWSTEAFF
-,TRBV27,-,TRBJ2-1,TGTGCCAGCAGTGGTTTGGACTACTACAATGAGCAGTTCTTC,CASSGLDYYNEQFF
-,TRBV27,TRBD1,TRBJ1-3,TGTGCCAGCAGTCTCCGGGACAGCAGAGACACCATATATTTT,CASSLRDSRDTIYF
-,TRBV27,-,TRBJ1-2,TGTGCCAGCAGTCCCGCCCGGGTCTATGGCTACACCTTC,CASSPARVYGYTF
-,TRBV29-1,TRBD2,TRBJ2-2,TGCAGCGTTAGGGCGGGAGGGCACACCGGGGAGCTGTTTTTT,CSVRAGGHTGELFF